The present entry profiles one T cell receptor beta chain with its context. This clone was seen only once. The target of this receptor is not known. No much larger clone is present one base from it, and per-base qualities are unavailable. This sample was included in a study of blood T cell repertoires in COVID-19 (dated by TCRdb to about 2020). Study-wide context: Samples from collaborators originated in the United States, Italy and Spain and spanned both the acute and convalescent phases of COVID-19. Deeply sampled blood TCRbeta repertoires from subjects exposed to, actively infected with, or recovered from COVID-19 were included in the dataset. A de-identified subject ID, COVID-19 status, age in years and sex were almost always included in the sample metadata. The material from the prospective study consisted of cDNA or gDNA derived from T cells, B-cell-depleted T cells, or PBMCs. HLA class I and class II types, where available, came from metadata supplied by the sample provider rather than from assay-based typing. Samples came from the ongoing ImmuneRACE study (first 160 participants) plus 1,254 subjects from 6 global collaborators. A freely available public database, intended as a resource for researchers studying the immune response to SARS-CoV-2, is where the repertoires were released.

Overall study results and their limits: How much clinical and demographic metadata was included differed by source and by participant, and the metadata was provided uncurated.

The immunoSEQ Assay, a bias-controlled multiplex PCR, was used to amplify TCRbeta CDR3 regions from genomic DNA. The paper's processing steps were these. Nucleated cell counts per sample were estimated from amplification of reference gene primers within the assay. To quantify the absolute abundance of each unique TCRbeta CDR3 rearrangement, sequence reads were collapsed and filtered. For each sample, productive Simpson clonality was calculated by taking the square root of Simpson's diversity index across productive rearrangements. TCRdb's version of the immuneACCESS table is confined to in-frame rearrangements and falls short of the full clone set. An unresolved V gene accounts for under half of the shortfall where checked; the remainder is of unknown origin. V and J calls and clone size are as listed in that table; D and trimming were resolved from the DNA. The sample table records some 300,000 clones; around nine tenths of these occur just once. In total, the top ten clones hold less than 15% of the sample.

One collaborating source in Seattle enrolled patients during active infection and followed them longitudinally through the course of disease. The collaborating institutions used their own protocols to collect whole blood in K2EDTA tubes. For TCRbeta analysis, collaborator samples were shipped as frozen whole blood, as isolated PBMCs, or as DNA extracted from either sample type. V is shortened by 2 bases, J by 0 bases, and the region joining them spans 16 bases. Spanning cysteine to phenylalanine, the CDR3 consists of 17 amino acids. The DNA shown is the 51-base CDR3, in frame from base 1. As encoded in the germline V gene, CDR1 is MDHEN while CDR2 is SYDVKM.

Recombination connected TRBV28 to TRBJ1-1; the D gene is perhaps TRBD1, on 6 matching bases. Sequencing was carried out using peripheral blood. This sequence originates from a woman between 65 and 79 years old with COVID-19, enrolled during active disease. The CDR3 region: CASSLRRTAYMNTEAFF. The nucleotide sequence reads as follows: TGTGCCAGCAGTTTAAGACGGACAGCCTACATGAACACTGAAGCTTTCTTT.